The 9 T cell receptor beta chains in this list originate from one sample, sequenced in a study of T cells after yellow fever vaccination. TCRdb re-analysed the 5' RACE reads in MiXCR, keeping a single row per CDR3 protein. Of about 320,000 distinct CDR3 sequences in the sample, under 15% were seen once. The input for sequencing was CD4+ T cells sorted from PBMCs, taken 15 days after the yellow fever booster vaccination. The source is a man aged 18 to 30 who received the YFV17D yellow fever vaccine.

The chain uses TRBV5-4 and TRBJ2-1, with 12 bases matching TRBD2. The CDR3 contains 16 residues. V lost 7 bases and J lost 0; bases outside the gene matches: 5. The germline CDR1 and CDR2 sequences are SGHNT and YYREEE (reference sequence). The chain's CDR3 is CASASGGASSYNEQFF. Written as DNA, the CDR3 is TGTGCCAGCGCTAGCGGGGGGGCCAGCTCCTACAATGAGCAGTTCTTC.

This clonotype has just a few counts. V gene TRBV7-3 combines with J gene TRBJ1-2; unclear D gene. Deletions cut 5 bases from V and 3 bases from J, with 10 bases between. CDR1 is SGHTA and CDR2 is FQGTGA in the germline V gene. The CDR3 runs 13 residues. CDR3 nucleotide sequence: TGTGCCAGCAGCGCAAGACGGGACTATGGCTACACCTTC. Protein sequence: CASSARRDYGYTF.

The chain uses TRBV7-2 and TRBJ1-6, with TRBD1 matching 7 bases. Germline V gene sequence: CDR1 SGHTA, CDR2 FQGNSA. This CDR3 has 14 residues. The ends lost 5 bases at V and 10 bases at J; junction bases unmatched: 8. CDR3 sequence reads: CASSTPGQSSPLHF. CDR3 coding DNA: TGTGCCAGCAGCACCCCGGGACAGTCATCACCCCTCCACTTT.

This clonotype showed up just once. V gene TRBV11-2 combines with J gene TRBJ1-6, with a weak D call TRBD1 (6 bases). Germline CDR1 is SGHAT and CDR2 is FQNNGV. This CDR3 has 14 residues. V was shortened by 2 bases and J by 9 bases, with 11 bases between the two germline ends. The CDR3 region is CASSLRGGISPLHF. The CDR3 bases are TGTGCCAGCAGCTTAAGAGGGGGGATTTCACCCCTCCACTTT.

There are many counts of this clonotype. This chain connects TRBV5-1 to TRBJ2-5, with 9 bases identical to TRBD1. CDR1 SGHRS and CDR2 YFSETQ come from the germline V gene. The CDR3 consists of 15 residues. V was clipped by 4 bases and J by 3 bases; unmatched bases: 7. The CDR3 nucleotides are TGCGCCAGCAGCCTCGGGGACAGGGACGAAGAGACCCAGTACTTC. This sequence encodes CASSLGDRDEETQYF.

This chain joins TRBV5-1 and TRBJ2-2, with TRBD1 identical over 7 bases. CDR3 length: 15 residues. Germline lookup yields CDR1 SGHRS and CDR2 YFSETQ. V shed 4 bases, J shed 3 bases, and the junction held 6 bases outside the gene matches. DNA of the CDR3: TGCGCCAGCAGCCTCCGGGACAGTCACACCGGGGAGCTGTTTTTT. It encodes CASSLRDSHTGELFF.

The rearrangement uses TRBV7-8 and TRBJ1-3, with 10 bases lining up with TRBD1. The CDR3 runs 19 residues. In germline, CDR1 is SGHVS, CDR2 FQNEAQ. After removal of 1 base from V and 0 bases from J, the junction contained 9 bases not matched to a gene. CDR3 sequence reads: CASSLDRTGGLSSGNTIYF. CDR3 nucleotides: TGTGCCAGCAGCTTAGATAGGACAGGGGGGCTTAGCTCTGGAAACACCATATATTTT.

The genes are TRBV12-3 or TRBV12-4 and TRBJ2-5, with D possibly matching TRBD1 (6 bases). This CDR3 has 14 amino acids. Trimming cost V 6 bases and J 5 bases, with 16 bases left between them. Here the CDR3 DNA reads TGTGCCAGCAGCAACAACAGGGTCTGGGAGACCCAGTACTTC. It specifies CASSNNRVWETQYF.

In this sample, this clonotype turned up a few times. This chain connects TRBV18 to TRBJ2-1; 13 bases line up with TRBD2. J gave up 9 bases and V 0 bases, and 5 bases lay outside the gene matches. The CDR3 sequence is 16 residues long. Germline-derived CDR1 and CDR2 are KGHSH and LQKENI. The CDR3 bases are TGTGCCAGCTCACCACCGTCACTAGCGGGGGGGTTTGAGCAGTTCTTC. Translated: CASSPPSLAGGFEQFF.